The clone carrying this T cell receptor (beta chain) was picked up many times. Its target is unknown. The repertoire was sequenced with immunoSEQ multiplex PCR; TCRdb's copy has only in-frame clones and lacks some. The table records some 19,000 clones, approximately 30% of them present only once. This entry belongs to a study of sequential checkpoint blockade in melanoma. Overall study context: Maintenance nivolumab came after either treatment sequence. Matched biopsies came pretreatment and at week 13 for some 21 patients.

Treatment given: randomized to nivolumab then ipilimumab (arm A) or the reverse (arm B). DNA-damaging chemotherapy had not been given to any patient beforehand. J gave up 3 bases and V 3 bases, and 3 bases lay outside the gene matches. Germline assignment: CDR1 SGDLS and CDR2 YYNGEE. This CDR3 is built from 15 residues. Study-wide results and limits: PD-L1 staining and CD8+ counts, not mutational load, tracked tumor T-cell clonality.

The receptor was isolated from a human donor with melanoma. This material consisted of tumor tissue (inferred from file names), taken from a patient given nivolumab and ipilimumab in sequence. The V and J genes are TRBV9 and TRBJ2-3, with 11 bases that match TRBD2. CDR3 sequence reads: CASSETSGGTDTQYF. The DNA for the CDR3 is TGTGCCAGCAGCGAAACTAGCGGGGGTACAGATACGCAGTATTTT.